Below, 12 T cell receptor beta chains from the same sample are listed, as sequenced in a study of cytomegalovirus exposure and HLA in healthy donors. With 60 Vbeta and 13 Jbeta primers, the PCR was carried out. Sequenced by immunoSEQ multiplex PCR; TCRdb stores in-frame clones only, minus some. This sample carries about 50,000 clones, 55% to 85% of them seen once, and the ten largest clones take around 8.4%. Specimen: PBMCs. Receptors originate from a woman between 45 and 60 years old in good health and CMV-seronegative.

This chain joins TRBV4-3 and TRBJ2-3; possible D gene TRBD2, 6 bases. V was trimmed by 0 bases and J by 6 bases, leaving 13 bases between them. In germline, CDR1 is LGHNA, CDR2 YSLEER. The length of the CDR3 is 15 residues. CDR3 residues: CASSQDERARDTQYF. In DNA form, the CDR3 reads TGCGCCAGCAGCCAAGACGAGCGGGCCCGGGATACGCAGTATTTT.

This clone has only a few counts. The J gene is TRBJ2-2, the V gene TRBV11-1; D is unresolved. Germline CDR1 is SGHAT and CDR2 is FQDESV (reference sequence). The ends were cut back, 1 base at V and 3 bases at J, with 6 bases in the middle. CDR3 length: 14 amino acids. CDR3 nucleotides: TGTGCCAGCAGCTTAGTACAGCACACCGGGGAGCTGTTTTTT. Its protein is CASSLVQHTGELFF. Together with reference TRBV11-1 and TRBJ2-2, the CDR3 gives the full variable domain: EAEVAQSPRYKITEKSQAVAFWCDPISGHATLYWYRQILGQGPELLVQFQDESVVDDSQLPKDRFSAERLKGVDSTLKIQPAELGDSAMYLCASSLVQHTGELFFGEGSRLTVL.

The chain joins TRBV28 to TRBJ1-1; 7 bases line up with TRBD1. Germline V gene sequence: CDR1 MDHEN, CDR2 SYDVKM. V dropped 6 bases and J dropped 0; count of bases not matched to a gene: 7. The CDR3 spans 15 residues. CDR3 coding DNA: TGTGCCAGCAGACCCGGGACAGCCATGAACACTGAAGCTTTCTTT. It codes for CASRPGTAMNTEAFF.

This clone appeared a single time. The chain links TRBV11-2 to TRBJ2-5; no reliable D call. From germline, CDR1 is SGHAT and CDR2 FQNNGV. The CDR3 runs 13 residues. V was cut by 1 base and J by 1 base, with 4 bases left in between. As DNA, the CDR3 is TGTGCCAGCAGCTTAGGTCTCCAAGAGACCCAGTACTTC. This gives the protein CASSLGLQETQYF.

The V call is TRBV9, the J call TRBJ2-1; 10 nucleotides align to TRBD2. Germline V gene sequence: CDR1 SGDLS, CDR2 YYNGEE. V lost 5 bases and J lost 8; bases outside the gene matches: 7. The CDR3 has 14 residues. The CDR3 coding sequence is TGTGCCAGCAGTCGGTCTAGCGGGGGCGATGAGCAGTTCTTC. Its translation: CASSRSSGGDEQFF.

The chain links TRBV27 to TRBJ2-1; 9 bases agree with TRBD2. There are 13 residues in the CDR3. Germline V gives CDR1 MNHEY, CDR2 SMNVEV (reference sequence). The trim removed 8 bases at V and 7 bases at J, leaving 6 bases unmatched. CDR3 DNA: TGTGCCAGCGGGTTAGCGGGGGTAAATGAGCAGTTCTTC. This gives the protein CASGLAGVNEQFF.

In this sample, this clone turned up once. The CDR3 DNA sequence: TGTGCCAGTAGCTATAGCAATCAGCCCCAGCATTTT. This translates into CASSYSNQPQHF. This chain connects TRBV19 to TRBJ1-5, with D hard to call. Germline V gene data show CDR1 as LNHDA and CDR2 as SQIVND (reference sequence). V was clipped by 6 bases and J by 0 bases, with 3 bases between them. The CDR3 runs 12 residues.

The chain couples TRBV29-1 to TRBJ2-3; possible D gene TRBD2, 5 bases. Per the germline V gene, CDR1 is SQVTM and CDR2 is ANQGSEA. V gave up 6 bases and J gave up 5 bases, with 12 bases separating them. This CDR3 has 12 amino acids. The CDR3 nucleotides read TGCAGCGTAGGCGAAGGGAGAGATACGCAGTATTTT. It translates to CSVGEGRDTQYF.

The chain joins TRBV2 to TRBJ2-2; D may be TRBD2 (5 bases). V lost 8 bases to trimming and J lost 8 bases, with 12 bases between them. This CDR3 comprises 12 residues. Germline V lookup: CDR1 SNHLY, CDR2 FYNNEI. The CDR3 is CASRTGKGELFF. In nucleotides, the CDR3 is TGTGCCAGCCGGACTGGAAAGGGGGAGCTGTTTTTT.

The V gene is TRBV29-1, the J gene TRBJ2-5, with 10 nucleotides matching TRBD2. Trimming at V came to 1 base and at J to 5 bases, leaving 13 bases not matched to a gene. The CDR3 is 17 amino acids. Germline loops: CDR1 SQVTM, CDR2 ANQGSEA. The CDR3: CSVEGLVASGSSETQYF. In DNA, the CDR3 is TGCAGCGTTGAAGGGTTGGTGGCTAGCGGGAGTAGTGAGACCCAGTACTTC.

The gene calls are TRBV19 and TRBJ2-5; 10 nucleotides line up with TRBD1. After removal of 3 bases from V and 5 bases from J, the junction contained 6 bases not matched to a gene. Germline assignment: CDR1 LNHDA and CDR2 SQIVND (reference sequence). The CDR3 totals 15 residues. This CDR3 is CASSMSWTGGETQYF. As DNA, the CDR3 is TGTGCCAGTAGTATGTCGTGGACAGGGGGGGAGACCCAGTACTTC. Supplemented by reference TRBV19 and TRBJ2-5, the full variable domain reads DGGITQSPKYLFRKEGQNVTLSCEQNLNHDAMYWYRQDPGQGLRLIYYSQIVNDFQKGDIAEGYSVSREKKESFPLTVTSAQKNPTAFYLCASSMSWTGGETQYFGPGTRLLVL.

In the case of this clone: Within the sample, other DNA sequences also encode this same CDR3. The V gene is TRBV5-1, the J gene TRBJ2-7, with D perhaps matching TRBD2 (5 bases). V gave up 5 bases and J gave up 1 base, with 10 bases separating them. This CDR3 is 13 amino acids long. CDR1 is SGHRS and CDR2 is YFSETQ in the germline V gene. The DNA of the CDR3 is TGCGCCAGCAGTTTCTCGGGGTCCTACGAGCAGTACTTC. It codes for CASSFSGSYEQYF.